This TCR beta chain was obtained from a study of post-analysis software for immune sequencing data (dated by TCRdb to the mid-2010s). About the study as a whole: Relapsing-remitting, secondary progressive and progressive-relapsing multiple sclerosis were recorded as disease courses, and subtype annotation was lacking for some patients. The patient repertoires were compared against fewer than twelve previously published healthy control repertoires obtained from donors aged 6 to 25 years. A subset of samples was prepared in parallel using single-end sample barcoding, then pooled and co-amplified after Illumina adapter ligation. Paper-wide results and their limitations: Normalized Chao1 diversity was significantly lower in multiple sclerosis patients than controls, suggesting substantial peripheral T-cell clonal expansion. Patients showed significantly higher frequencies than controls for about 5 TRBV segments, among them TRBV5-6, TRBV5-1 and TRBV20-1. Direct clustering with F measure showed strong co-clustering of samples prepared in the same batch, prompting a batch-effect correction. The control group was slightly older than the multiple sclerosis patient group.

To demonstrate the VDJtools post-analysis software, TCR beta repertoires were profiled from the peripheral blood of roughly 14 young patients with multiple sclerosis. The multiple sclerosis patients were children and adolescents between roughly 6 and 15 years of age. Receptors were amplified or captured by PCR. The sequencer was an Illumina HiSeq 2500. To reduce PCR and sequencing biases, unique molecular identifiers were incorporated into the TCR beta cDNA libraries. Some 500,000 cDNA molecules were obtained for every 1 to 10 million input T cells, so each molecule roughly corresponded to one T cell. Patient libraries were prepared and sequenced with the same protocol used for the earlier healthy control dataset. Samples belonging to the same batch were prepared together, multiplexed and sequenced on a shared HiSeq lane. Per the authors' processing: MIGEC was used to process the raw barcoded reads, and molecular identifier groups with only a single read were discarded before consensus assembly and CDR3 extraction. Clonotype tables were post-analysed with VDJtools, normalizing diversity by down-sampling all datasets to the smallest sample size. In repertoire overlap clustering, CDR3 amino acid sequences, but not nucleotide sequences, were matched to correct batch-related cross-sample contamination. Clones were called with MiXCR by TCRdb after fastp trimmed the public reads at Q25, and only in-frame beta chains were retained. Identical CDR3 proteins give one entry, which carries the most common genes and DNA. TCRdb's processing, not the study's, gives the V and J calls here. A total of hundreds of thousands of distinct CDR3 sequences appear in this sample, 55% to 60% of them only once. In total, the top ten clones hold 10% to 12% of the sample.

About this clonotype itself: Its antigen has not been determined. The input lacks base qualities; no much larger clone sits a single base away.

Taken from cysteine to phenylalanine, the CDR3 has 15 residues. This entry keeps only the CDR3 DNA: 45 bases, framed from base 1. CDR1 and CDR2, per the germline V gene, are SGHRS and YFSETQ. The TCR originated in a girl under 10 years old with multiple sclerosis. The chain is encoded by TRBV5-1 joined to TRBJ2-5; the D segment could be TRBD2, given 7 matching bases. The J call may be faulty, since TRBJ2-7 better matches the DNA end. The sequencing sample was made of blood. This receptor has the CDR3 CASSPWKGGRDEQYF. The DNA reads TGCGCCAGCAGCCCCTGGAAGGGGGGGAGGGACGAGCAGTACTTC.